These 14 T cell receptor beta chains originate from one sample sequenced in a study of T cell responses to AZD1222 COVID-19 vaccine. Sequenced by immunoSEQ multiplex PCR; TCRdb stores in-frame clones only, minus some. The sample holds some 120,000 clones, 85% to 90% seen once. Material: peripheral blood, obtained on day 0 of AZD1222 vaccination. Every receptor here comes from an adult in good health.

The J gene is TRBJ1-2, the V gene TRBV10-1, with no clear D. Germline V gene sequence: CDR1 WNHNN, CDR2 SYGVQD (reference sequence). V was shortened by 0 bases and J by 7 bases, with 3 bases between the two germline ends. The CDR3 sequence is 11 residues long. The CDR3 DNA is TGCGCCAGCAGTGAGTCGTTTGGCTACACCTTC. Protein product: CASSESFGYTF.

The J gene is TRBJ1-3, the V gene TRBV9; 9 nucleotides line up with TRBD1. Germline-derived CDR1 and CDR2 are SGDLS and YYNGEE. After removal of 3 bases from V and 4 bases from J, the junction contained 11 bases not matched to a gene. The CDR3 has 17 residues. The CDR3 DNA follows: TGTGCCAGCAGCGCCGCGGGACAGGGAGTCGTCGGAAACACCATATATTTT. Encoded protein: CASSAAGQGVVGNTIYF.

This chain joins TRBV19 and TRBJ1-2, with 7 bases identical to TRBD1. J gave up 4 bases and V 7 bases, and 15 bases lay outside the gene matches. The V gene's germline CDR1 is LNHDA and CDR2 SQIVND (reference sequence). The CDR3 extends over 16 amino acids. The CDR3 sequence is CASMRIEGAFFYGYTF. In DNA, the CDR3 is TGTGCCAGTATGCGAATAGAGGGGGCCTTTTTCTATGGCTACACCTTC.

This chain joins TRBV6-5 and TRBJ1-6; TRBD1 matches at 7 bases. After removal of 5 bases from V and 8 bases from J, the junction contained 6 bases not matched to a gene. This CDR3 region has 14 residues. The V gene's germline CDR1 is MNHEY and CDR2 SVGAGI. The CDR3 region has the DNA TGTGCCAGCAGTACAGGGGAAGGGTATTCACCCCTCCACTTT. Encoded protein: CASSTGEGYSPLHF.

V and J are TRBV9 and TRBJ2-2; maybe TRBD1 (5 bases). Germline loops: CDR1 SGDLS, CDR2 YYNGEE. The CDR3 has 13 amino acids. Trimming removed 4 bases at V and 4 bases at J, with 8 bases between. CDR3 residues: CASSYQGTGELFF. The CDR3 nucleotides are TGTGCCAGCAGCTACCAGGGCACCGGGGAGCTGTTTTTT.

The V call is TRBV29-1, the J call TRBJ1-2; a possible D gene is TRBD1 (5 bases). The V gene's germline CDR1 is SQVTM and CDR2 ANQGSEA. The V gene lost 6 bases and the J gene lost 0 bases, with 20 bases spanning the gap. The length of the CDR3 is 16 residues. The CDR3 bases are TGCAGCGTCGACACAGGATCGTTGGCAGCTAACTATGGCTACACCTTC. Its protein is CSVDTGSLAANYGYTF.

This clone has just a few counts. The rearrangement joins TRBV7-2 to TRBJ2-7; D not certain. Trimming took 1 base from V and 2 from J, leaving 6 bases between them. There are 13 residues in the CDR3. The germline V gene has CDR1 SGHTA and CDR2 FQGNSA. This chain's CDR3 is CASSLGTAYEQYF. CDR3 nucleotides: TGTGCCAGCAGCTTAGGCACGGCCTACGAGCAGTACTTC.

The V call is TRBV6-5, the J call TRBJ1-5; the D is unclear. Germline CDR1 MNHEY, CDR2 SVGAGI. This CDR3 is 13 amino acids long. V dropped 6 bases and J dropped 9 bases, with 15 bases sitting between them. The CDR3 is CASREARVSPQHF. CDR3 sequence (DNA): TGTGCCAGCAGAGAGGCCCGGGTCTCGCCCCAGCATTTT.

The rearrangement joins TRBV3-1 (or the pseudogene TRBV3-2) to TRBJ1-6; 7 bases match TRBD1. V was clipped by 4 bases and J by 9 bases; unmatched bases: 9. Per germline, CDR1 LGHDT and CDR2 YNNKEL (reference sequence). The CDR3 loop spans 15 amino acids. CDR3 nucleotide sequence: TGTGCCAGCAGCCTCCGGGACAGTGGTAGTTCACCCCTCCACTTT. This codes for CASSLRDSGSSPLHF.

The chain recombines TRBV7-9 with TRBJ1-4; perhaps TRBD1 as D (5 bases). Looked up from germline, CDR1 is SEHNR and CDR2 is FQNEAQ (reference sequence). The CDR3 sequence is 16 residues long. V was shortened by 6 bases and J by 0 bases, with 14 bases between the two germline ends. The DNA for the CDR3 is TGTGCCAGCAGTGGGGGGTTGGATGCAACTAATGAAAAACTGTTTTTT. Its protein product is CASSGGLDATNEKLFF.

The chain is built from TRBV9 and TRBJ2-1, with TRBD2 matching over 7 bases. Germline V lookup: CDR1 SGDLS, CDR2 YYNGEE. The CDR3 is made up of 18 amino acids. Trimming removed 4 bases from V and 1 base from J; junction bases left unmatched: 14. In DNA form, the CDR3 reads TGTGCCAGCAGCCCAAGGGGAGAGCGGGGCATTTCCTACAATGAGCAGTTCTTC. Encoded protein: CASSPRGERGISYNEQFF.

This clone was counted once. This chain uses TRBV3-1 (or the pseudogene TRBV3-2) with TRBJ2-1; D is uncertain. CDR3 size: 15 residues. Germline V gives CDR1 LGHDT, CDR2 YNNKEL (reference sequence). Trimming removed 3 bases at V and 2 bases at J, with 11 bases between. CDR3 sequence reads: CASSHLVLTYNEQFF. The DNA for the CDR3 is TGTGCCAGCAGCCATCTGGTTCTAACCTACAATGAGCAGTTCTTC.

The CDR3 reads CASSPHPEGTEAFF. CDR3 coding DNA: TGTGCCAGCAGCCCCCACCCCGAGGGCACTGAAGCTTTCTTT. This chain joins TRBV9 and TRBJ1-1, with D unclear. Per germline, CDR1 SGDLS and CDR2 YYNGEE. V was trimmed by 4 bases and J by 4 bases, leaving 14 bases between them. CDR3 length: 14 amino acids.

V gene TRBV29-1 combines with J gene TRBJ2-5, with 15 bases identical to TRBD2. The germline V gene has CDR1 SQVTM and CDR2 ANQGSEA. The CDR3 is made up of 14 amino acids. Unmatched junction bases numbered 3, after V lost 1 base and J lost 9 bases. As DNA, the CDR3 is TGCAGCGTTGAAGCGGGACTAGCGGGAGGCCCCCAGTACTTC. Its translation: CSVEAGLAGGPQYF.